This TCR beta chain was sequenced for a study of blood T cell repertoires in COVID-19. Study details: The United States, Italy and Spain provided the acute and convalescent COVID-19 samples. PBMCs, B-cell-depleted T cells, or T cells provided the cDNA or gDNA that made up the material.

This clone was seen only once. In the authors' workflow: From reference gene primer amplification, estimates of nucleated cell counts were derived. Sequencing used immunoSEQ multiplex PCR; TCRdb keeps in-frame clones, though not all of them. That table supplies the V and J calls and clone size; D and trimming were determined from the DNA. The sample records 150,000 to 200,000 clones, more than 75% being singletons. CDR3 length: 14 amino acids. V was cut by 7 bases and J by 5 bases, with 18 bases left in between. The sample taken for sequencing was peripheral blood. The V call is TRBV6-7, the J call TRBJ2-7; a possible D gene is TRBD1 (6 bases). TRBV6-7 is classed as an ORF, of uncertain function. The clonotype was recovered from a human donor in a cohort sampled during active COVID-19. CDR3 in DNA: TGTGCCAGCAAATCGCGAACAGGGCCGGACGAGCAGTACTTC. Residues: CASKSRTGPDEQYF.